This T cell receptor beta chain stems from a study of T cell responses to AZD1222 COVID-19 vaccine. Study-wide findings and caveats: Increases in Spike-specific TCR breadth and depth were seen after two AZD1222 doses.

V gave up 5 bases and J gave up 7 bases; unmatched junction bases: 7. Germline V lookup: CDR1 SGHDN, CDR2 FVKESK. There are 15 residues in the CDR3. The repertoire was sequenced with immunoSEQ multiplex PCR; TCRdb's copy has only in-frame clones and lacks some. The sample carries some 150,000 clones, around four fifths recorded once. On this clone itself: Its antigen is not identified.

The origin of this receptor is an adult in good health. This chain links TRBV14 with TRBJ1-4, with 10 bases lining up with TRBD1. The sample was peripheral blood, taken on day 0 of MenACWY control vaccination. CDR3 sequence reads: CASSVGQGSSEKLFF. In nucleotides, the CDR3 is TGTGCCAGCAGCGTGGGACAGGGGAGTAGTGAAAAACTGTTTTTT. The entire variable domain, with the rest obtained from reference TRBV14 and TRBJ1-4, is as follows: EAGVTQFPSHSVIEKGQTVTLRCDPISGHDNLYWYRRVMGKEIKFLLHFVKESKQDESGMPNNRFLAERTGGTYSTLKVQPAELEDSGVYFCASSVGQGSSEKLFFGSGTQLSVL.